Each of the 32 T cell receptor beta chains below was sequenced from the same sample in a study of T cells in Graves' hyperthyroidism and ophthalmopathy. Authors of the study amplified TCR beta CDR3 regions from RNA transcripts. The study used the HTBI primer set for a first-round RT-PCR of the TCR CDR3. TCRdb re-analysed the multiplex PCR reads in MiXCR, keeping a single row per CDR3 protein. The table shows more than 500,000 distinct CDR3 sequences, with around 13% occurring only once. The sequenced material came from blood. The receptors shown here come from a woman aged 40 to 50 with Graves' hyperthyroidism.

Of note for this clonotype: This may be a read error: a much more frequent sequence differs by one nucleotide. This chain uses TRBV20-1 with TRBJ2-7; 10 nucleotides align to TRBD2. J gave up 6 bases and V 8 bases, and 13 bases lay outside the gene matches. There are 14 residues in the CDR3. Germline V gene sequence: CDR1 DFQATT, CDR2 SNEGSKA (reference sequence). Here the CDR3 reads CSTAAGTSEIEQYF. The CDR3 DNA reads TGCAGTACTGCCGCGGGGACTAGCGAGATCGAGCAGTACTTC.

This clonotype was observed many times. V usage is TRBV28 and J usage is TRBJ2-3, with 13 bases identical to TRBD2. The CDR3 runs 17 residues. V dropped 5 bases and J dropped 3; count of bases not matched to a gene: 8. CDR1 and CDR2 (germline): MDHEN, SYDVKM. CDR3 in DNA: TGTGCCAGCAGTCTCGGGACTAGCGGGATATATACAGATACGCAGTATTTT. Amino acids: CASSLGTSGIYTDTQYF.

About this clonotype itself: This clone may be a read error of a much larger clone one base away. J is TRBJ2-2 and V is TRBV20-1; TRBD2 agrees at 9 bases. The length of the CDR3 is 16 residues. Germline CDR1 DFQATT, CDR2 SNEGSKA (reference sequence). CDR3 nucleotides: TGCAGTGCTAGTGGTAGCGGGAGAGGGGCCACCTGGGAGCTGTTTTTT. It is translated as CSASGSGRGATWELFF.

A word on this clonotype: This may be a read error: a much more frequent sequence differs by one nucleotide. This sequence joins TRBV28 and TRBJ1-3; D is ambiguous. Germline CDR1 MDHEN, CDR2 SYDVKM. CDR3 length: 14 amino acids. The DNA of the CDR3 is TGTGCCAGCAGTCCCGGTAGCCCTGGAAGCACCATATATTTT. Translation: CASSPGSPGSTIYF.

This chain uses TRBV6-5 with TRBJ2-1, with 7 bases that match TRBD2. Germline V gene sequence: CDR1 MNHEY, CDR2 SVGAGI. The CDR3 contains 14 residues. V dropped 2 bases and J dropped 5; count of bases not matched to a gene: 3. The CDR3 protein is CASSYGGTNNEQFF. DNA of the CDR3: TGTGCCAGCAGTTACGGCGGGACTAACAATGAGCAGTTCTTC.

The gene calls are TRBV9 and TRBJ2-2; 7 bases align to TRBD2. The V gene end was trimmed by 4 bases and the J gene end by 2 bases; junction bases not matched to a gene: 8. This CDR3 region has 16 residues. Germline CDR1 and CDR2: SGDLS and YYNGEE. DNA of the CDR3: TGTGCCAGCAGCCCTAGCGCGGGGGTAAACACCGGGGAGCTGTTTTTT. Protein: CASSPSAGVNTGELFF.

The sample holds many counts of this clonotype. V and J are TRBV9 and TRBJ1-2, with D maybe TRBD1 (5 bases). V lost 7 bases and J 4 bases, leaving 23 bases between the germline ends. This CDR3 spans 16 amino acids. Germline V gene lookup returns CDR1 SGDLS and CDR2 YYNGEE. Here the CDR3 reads CASLLFRQGRGYGYTF. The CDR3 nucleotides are TGTGCCAGCTTACTATTTCGGCAGGGTCGTGGCTATGGCTACACCTTC.

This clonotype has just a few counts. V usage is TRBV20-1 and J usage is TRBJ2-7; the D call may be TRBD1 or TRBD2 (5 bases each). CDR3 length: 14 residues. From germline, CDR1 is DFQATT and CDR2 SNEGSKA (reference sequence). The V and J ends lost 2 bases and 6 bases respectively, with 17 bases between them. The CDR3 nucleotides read TGCAGTGCTAGACGGACTGGGGCCAAGGGCGAGCAGTACTTC. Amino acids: CSARRTGAKGEQYF.

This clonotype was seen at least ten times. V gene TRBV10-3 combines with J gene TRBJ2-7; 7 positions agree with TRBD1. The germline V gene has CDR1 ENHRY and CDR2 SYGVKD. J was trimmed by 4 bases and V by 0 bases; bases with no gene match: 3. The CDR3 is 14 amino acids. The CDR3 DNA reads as TGTGCCATCAGTGAGTCGGGGACAGCGTACGAGCAGTACTTC. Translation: CAISESGTAYEQYF.

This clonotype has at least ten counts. The CDR3 DNA is TGTGCCAGCAGTGAAGGCGGAAGGGGGGGAGCACCGTGGGAGACCCAGTACTTC. Its protein is CASSEGGRGGAPWETQYF. J is TRBJ2-5 and V is TRBV2; tentatively, D is TRBD2 (7 bases). The CDR3 extends over 18 amino acids. CDR1 is SNHLY and CDR2 is FYNNEI in the germline V gene. Trimming shortened V by 1 base and J by 5 bases, and 23 bases separated the two germline ends.

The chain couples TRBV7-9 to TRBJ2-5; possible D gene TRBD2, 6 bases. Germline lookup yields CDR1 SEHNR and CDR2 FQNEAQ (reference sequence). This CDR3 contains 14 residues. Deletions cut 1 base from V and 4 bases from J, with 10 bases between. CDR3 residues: CASSLGGGLETQYF. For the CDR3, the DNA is TGTGCCAGCAGCTTAGGCGGAGGGTTAGAGACCCAGTACTTC.

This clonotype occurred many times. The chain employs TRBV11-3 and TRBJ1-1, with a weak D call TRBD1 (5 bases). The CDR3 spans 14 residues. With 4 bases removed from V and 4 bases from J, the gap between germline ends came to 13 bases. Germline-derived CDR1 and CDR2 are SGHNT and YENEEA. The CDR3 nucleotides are TGTGCCAGCAGCTCAGACGTGGGGACCACTGAAGCTTTCTTT. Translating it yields CASSSDVGTTEAFF.

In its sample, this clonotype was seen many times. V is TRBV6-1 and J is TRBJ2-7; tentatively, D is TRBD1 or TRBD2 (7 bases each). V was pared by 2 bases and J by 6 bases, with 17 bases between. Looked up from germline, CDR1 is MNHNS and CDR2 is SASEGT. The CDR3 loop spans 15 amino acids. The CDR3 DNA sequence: TGTGCCAGCAGTGAATGGGACAGTAGGGAGGGCGAGCAGTACTTC. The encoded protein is CASSEWDSREGEQYF.

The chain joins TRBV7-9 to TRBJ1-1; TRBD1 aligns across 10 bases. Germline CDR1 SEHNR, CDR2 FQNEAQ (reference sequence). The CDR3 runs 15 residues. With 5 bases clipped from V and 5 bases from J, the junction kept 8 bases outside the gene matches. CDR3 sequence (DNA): TGTGCCAGCAGCCCCCGACAGGGGGCTGATACTGAAGCTTTCTTT. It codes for CASSPRQGADTEAFF.

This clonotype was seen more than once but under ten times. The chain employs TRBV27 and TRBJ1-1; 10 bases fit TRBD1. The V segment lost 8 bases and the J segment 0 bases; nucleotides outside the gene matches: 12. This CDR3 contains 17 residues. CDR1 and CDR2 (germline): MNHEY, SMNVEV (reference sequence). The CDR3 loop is CASYYAGTGEMNTEAFF. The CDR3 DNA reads TGTGCCAGCTATTATGCCGGGACAGGGGAAATGAACACTGAAGCTTTCTTT.

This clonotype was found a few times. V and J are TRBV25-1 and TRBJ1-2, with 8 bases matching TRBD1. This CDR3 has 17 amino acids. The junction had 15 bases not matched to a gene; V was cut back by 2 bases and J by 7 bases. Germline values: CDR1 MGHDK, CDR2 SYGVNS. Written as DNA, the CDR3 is TGTGCCAGCAGTGAAACCCTATTACGACAGGGGCAGGGTGGCTACACCTTC. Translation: CASSETLLRQGQGGYTF.

The CDR3 nucleotides are TGCAGTGCTAGAGAACCGGGACTGCCTAGGAATGAGCAGTTCTTC. The encoded protein is CSAREPGLPRNEQFF. This sequence joins TRBV20-1 and TRBJ2-1; tentative D call: TRBD2 (6 bases). V gave up 0 bases and J gave up 7 bases, with 16 bases separating them. Germline V gives CDR1 DFQATT, CDR2 SNEGSKA (reference sequence). The CDR3 length is 15 residues.

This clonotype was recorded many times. CDR3 amino acids: CAWRKSSGANVLTF. The DNA for the CDR3 is TGTGCCTGGAGGAAGTCCTCTGGGGCCAACGTCCTGACTTTC. The chain carries TRBV30 and TRBJ2-6, with unresolved D. V shed 3 bases and J shed 0 bases, with 6 bases lying between them. The germline CDR1 and CDR2 sequences are GTSNPN and SVGIG (reference sequence). The CDR3 has 14 residues. Complete variable domain (other parts from reference TRBV30 and TRBJ2-6): SQTIHQWPATLVQPVGSPLSLECTVEGTSNPNLYWYRQAAGRGLQLLFYSVGIGQISSEVPQNLSASRPQDRQFILSSKKLLLSDSGFYLCAWRKSSGANVLTFGAGSRLTVL.

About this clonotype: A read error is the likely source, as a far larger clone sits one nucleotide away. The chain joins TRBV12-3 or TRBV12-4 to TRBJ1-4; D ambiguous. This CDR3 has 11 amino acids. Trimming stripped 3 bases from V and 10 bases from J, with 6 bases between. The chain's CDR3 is CASSLGGKLFF. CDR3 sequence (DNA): TGTGCCAGCAGTTTGGGTGGAAAACTGTTTTTT.

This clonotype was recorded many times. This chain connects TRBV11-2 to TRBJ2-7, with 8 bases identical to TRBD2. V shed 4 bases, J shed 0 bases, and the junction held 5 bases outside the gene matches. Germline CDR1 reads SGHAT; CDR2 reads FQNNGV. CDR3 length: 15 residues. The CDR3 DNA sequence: TGTGCCAGCAGCTCTAGCGGGTTTGACTCCTACGAGCAGTACTTC. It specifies CASSSSGFDSYEQYF.

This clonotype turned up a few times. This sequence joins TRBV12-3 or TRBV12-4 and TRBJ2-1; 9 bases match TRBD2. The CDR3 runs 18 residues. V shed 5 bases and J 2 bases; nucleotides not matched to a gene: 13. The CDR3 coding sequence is TGTGCCAGCAGTCCGCAGACCCCCGGACTAGCGACCTACAATGAGCAGTTCTTC. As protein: CASSPQTPGLATYNEQFF.

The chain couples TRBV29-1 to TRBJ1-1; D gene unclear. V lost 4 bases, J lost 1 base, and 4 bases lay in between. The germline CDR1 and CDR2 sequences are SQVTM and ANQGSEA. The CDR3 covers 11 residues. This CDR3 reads CSVVPNTEAFF. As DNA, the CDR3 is TGCAGCGTTGTTCCGAACACTGAAGCTTTCTTT.

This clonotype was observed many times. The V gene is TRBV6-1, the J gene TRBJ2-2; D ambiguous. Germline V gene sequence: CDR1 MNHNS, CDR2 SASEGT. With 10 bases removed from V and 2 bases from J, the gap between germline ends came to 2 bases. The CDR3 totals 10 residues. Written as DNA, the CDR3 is TGTGCCAACAACACCGGGGAGCTGTTTTTT. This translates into CANNTGELFF.

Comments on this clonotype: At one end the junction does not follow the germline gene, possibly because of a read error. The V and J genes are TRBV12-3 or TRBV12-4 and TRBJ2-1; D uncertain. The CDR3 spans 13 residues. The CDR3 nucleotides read TGTGCCAGCAGTTTTTTGCCGTACAGTGAGCAGTTCTTC. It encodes CASSFLPYSEQFF.

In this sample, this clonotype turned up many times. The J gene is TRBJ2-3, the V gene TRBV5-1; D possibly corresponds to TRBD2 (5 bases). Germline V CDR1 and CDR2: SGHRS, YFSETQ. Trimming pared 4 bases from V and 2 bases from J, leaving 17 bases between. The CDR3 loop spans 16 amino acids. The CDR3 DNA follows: TGCGCCAGCAGCCCTGGAGGTGGACTCCTCACAGATACGCAGTATTTT. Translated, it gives CASSPGGGLLTDTQYF.

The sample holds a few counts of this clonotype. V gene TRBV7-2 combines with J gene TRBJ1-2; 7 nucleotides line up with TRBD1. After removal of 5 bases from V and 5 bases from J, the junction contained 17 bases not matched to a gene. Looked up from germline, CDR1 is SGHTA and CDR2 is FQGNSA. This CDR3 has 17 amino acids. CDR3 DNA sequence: TGTGCCAGCAGCACTGGGACAGACCTAGGTGGACTATATGGCTACACCTTC. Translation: CASSTGTDLGGLYGYTF.

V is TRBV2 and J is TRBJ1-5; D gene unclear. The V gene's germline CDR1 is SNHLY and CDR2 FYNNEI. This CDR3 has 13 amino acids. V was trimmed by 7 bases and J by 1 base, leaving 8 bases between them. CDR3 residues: CASTLVSNQPQHF. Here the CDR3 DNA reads TGTGCCAGCACTCTCGTGAGCAATCAGCCCCAGCATTTT.

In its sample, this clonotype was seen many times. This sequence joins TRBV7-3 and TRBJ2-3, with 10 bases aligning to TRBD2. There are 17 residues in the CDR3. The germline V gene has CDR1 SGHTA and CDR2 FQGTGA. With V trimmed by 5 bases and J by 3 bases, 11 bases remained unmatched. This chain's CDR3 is CASSHSPSGSGTDTQYF. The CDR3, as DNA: TGTGCCAGCAGCCATTCCCCTAGCGGGAGTGGAACAGATACGCAGTATTTT.

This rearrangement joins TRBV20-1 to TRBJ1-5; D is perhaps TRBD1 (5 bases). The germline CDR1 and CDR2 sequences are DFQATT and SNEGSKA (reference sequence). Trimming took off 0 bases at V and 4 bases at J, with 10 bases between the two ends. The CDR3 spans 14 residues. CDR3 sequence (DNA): TGCAGTGCTAGAGATGGGAAGGGGAATCAGCCCCAGCATTTT. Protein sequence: CSARDGKGNQPQHF.

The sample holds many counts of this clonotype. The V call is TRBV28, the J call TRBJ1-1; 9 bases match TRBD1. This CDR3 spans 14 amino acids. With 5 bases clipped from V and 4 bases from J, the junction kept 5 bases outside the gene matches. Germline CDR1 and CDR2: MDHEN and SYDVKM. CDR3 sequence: CASSRQGDRTEAFF. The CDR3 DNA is TGTGCCAGCAGTAGACAGGGGGACCGCACTGAAGCTTTCTTT.

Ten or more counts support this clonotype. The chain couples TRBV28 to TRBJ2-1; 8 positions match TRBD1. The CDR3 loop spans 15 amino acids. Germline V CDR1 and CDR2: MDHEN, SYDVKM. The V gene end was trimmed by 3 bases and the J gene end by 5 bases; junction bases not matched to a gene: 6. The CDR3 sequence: CASSFLQGADNEQFF. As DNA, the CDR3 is TGTGCCAGCAGTTTTCTCCAGGGGGCCGACAATGAGCAGTTCTTC.

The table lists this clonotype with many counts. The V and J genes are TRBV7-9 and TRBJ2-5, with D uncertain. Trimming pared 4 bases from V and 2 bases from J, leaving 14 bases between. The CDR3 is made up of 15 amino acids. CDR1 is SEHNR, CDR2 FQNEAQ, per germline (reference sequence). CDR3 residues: CASSSPYLGQETQYF. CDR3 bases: TGTGCCAGCAGCTCCCCTTATCTGGGACAAGAGACCCAGTACTTC.